The source of this T cell receptor beta chain is a study of blood T cells in healthy people across ages. Study results and limitations: No conclusive comparison of naive versus antigen-experienced cells was possible with unsorted PBMCs. Diversity of TCR beta correlated strongly with naive T cell percentage.

This clonotype was counted ten times or more. The target antigen is unknown. Donors were systemically healthy Caucasian individuals from Russia aged about 6 to 95 years. There are 15 residues in the CDR3. V dropped 8 bases and J dropped 8; count of bases not matched to a gene: 17. A second PCR of 7 to 11 cycles used a sample-barcoded 5' primer and a J-beta primer mix. TCRdb reanalysed the 5' RACE reads using MiXCR and keeps one entry per CDR3 protein. The sample yields fewer than 2,000,000 distinct CDR3 sequences, around 40% seen once. This sequence originates from a human donor in good health. The specimen sequenced was blood. The chain joins TRBV12-3 or TRBV12-4 to TRBJ1-2; TRBD1 aligns across 7 bases. This chain's CDR3 is CASVYGDWGGGGYTF. In DNA, the CDR3 is TGTGCCAGCGTTTATGGCGATTGGGGAGGGGGCGGCTACACCTTC.